The 14 T cell receptor beta chains reported below all come from one sample, sequenced in a study of molecular identifiers for immune sequencing clone quantification. TCRdb itself ran the PCR reads through MiXCR, one entry per CDR3 protein. The sample includes 600,000 to 650,000 distinct CDR3 sequences, roughly 21% seen only once; the top ten take roughly 0.9%. The sample consisted of naive CD8+ T cells from blood, with Jurkat cell RNA spiked in. Subset of the sample: FACS-sorted CD8+CD4-CCR7+CD45RA+ naive T cells. The receptors were sampled from a human donor in good health. Some libraries in this study had Jurkat cell RNA spiked in.

Ten or more counts support this clonotype. V gene TRBV27 combines with J gene TRBJ2-3, with 10 bases matching TRBD2. This CDR3 has 15 amino acids. V lost 3 bases to trimming and J lost 5 bases; unmatched junction nucleotides: 5. Per the germline V gene, CDR1 is MNHEY and CDR2 is SMNVEV (reference sequence). The CDR3 coding sequence is TGTGCCAGCAGTTTTGGTCCTAGCGGGGGAGATACGCAGTATTTT. Its protein product is CASSFGPSGGDTQYF.

This clonotype has a count of ten or more. This chain uses TRBV19 with TRBJ2-1; D may be TRBD2 (5 bases). The CDR3 loop spans 14 amino acids. Germline V gene sequence: CDR1 LNHDA, CDR2 SQIVND (reference sequence). Trimming removed 5 bases at V and 1 base at J, with 9 bases between. The DNA of the CDR3 is TGTGCCAGTAGTGTCGGGGTTTCCTACAATGAGCAGTTCTTC. Translating it yields CASSVGVSYNEQFF.

This clonotype was detected ten times or more. This rearrangement joins TRBV7-9 to TRBJ2-7, with D possibly matching TRBD2 (6 bases). The germline V gene encodes CDR1 SEHNR and CDR2 FQNEAQ (reference sequence). CDR3 length: 16 amino acids. V shed 6 bases and J shed 2 bases, with 20 bases lying between them. The DNA of the CDR3 is TGTGCCAGCAGTTTCTCCGGACCGGGGGATGCCTACGAGCAGTACTTC. As protein: CASSFSGPGDAYEQYF.

The V and J genes are TRBV20-1 and TRBJ1-6; 8 bases fit TRBD1. Trimming cost V 0 bases and J 8 bases; bases outside gene matches: 9. The CDR3 is 16 residues long. Germline V gene sequence: CDR1 DFQATT, CDR2 SNEGSKA (reference sequence). CDR3 protein: CSARDWDRTRDSPLHF. CDR3 DNA: TGCAGTGCTAGAGATTGGGACAGGACCAGGGATTCACCCCTCCACTTT.

This clonotype was seen a handful of times. This may be a read error: a much more frequent sequence differs by one nucleotide. In DNA, the CDR3 is TGTGCTAGTGGTCCGGACGCACTGGCTGATGCTTTCTTT. Protein product: CASGPDALADAFF. The chain recombines TRBV12-5 with TRBJ1-1; D uncertain. The CDR3 extends over 13 amino acids. The germline V gene encodes CDR1 LGHNT and CDR2 FRNRAP.

On this clonotype itself: A much larger clone lies a single base off, so this may be a read error. The J gene is TRBJ2-7, the V gene TRBV6-6, with 9 bases lining up with TRBD2. The CDR3 has 15 amino acids. J lost 4 bases, V lost 4 bases, and 8 bases had no gene match. Germline loops: CDR1 MNHNY, CDR2 SVGAGI (reference sequence). This CDR3 is CASSCTGTSTYEQYF. The CDR3 DNA reads as TGTGCCAGCAGTTGCACCGGGACTAGCACTTACGAGCAGTACTTC.

A remark on this clonotype: A much larger clonotype is one base distant, so this may be a read error. The rearrangement links TRBV5-4 to TRBJ2-7; 7 bases match TRBD1. The junction had 6 bases not matched to a gene; V was cut back by 0 bases and J by 6 bases. The CDR3 runs to 14 residues. CDR1 SGHNT and CDR2 YYREEE come from the germline V gene (reference sequence). CDR3 loop: CASSLEGARREQYF. DNA for the CDR3: TGTGCCAGCAGCTTGGAGGGGGCCCGGCGCGAGCAGTACTTC.

This clonotype has at least ten counts. V gene TRBV5-1 combines with J gene TRBJ2-5, with D perhaps matching TRBD2 (6 bases). The CDR3 loop spans 16 amino acids. Per the germline V gene, CDR1 is SGHRS and CDR2 is YFSETQ. The germline V and J ends were trimmed by 0 bases and 1 base, with 13 bases remaining between them. The CDR3 sequence: CASSLEAAGPQETQYF. CDR3 coding DNA: TGCGCCAGCAGCTTGGAGGCGGCGGGGCCCCAAGAGACCCAGTACTTC.

This clonotype was counted between two and nine times. The rearrangement uses TRBV3-1 and TRBJ2-3; 9 bases agree with TRBD2. This CDR3 has 17 residues. J was trimmed by 4 bases and V by 2 bases; bases with no gene match: 10. The germline V gene has CDR1 LGHDT and CDR2 YNNKEL (reference sequence). The CDR3 loop reads CASSQFRGLALSDTQYF. DNA for the CDR3: TGTGCCAGCAGCCAATTTAGGGGACTAGCTTTATCAGATACGCAGTATTTT.

This sequence joins TRBV5-6 and TRBJ2-7, with TRBD2 matching over 13 bases. Germline CDR1 reads SGHDT; CDR2 reads YYEEEE. The CDR3 covers 16 residues. V gave up 3 bases and J gave up 6 bases; unmatched junction bases: 9. The CDR3 is CASSSGLAGVSLEQYF. The CDR3 bases are TGTGCCAGCAGCTCAGGACTAGCGGGAGTCTCACTCGAGCAGTACTTC.

Of note for this clonotype: Just one base apart from a much larger clone, this may be a read error. V gene TRBV25-1 combines with J gene TRBJ1-2; weak D call: TRBD1 (5 bases). Germline CDR1 is MGHDK and CDR2 is SYGVNS. This CDR3 is 15 amino acids long. CDR3 region: CASSDRVTDSYGYAF. The CDR3 DNA sequence: TGTGCCAGCAGTGACAGAGTTACAGACAGCTATGGCTACGCCTTC.

V is TRBV6-2 or TRBV6-3 and J is TRBJ1-6, with TRBD1 as a possible D gene (5 bases). Germline-derived CDR1 and CDR2 are MNHEY and SVGEGT. This CDR3 spans 16 amino acids. V was trimmed by 5 bases and J by 7 bases, leaving 18 bases between them. DNA for the CDR3: TGTGCCAGCAGTCCGGACTATTCAAGGGGAAATTCACCCCTCCACTTT. Translating gives CASSPDYSRGNSPLHF.

On this clonotype itself: A junction end diverges from the germline sequence, so it may reflect a read error. CDR3: CAGSPRGNQPQHF. The CDR3 bases are TGTGCCGGCAGCCCCCGAGGGAATCAGCCCCAGCATTTT. V usage is TRBV7-9 and J usage is TRBJ1-5; D is uncertain. The CDR3 contains 13 residues. Germline CDR1 SEHNR, CDR2 FQNEAQ (reference sequence).

Notes on this clonotype: This may be a read error: a much more frequent sequence differs by one nucleotide. The V and J genes are TRBV20-1 and TRBJ1-1; TRBD1 is a possible D gene (5 bases). CDR1 is DFQATT and CDR2 is SNEGSKA in the germline V gene (reference sequence). Deletions cut 6 bases from V and 7 bases from J, with 18 bases between. The CDR3 consists of 13 residues. In DNA form, the CDR3 reads TGCAGTGCCACCCTTAACGGGGGGAGTGAAGCTTTCTTT. Its translation: CSATLNGGSEAFF.